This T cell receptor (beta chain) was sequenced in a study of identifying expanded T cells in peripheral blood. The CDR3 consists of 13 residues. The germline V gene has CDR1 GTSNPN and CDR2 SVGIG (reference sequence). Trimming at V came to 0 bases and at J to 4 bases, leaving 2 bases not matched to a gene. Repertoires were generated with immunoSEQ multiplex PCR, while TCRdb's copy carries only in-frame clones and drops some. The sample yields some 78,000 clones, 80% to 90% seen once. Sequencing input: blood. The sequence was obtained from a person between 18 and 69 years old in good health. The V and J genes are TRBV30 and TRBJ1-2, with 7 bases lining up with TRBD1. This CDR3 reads CAWSVRQGYGYTF. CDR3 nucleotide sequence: TGTGCCTGGAGTGTTAGACAGGGCTATGGCTACACCTTC.